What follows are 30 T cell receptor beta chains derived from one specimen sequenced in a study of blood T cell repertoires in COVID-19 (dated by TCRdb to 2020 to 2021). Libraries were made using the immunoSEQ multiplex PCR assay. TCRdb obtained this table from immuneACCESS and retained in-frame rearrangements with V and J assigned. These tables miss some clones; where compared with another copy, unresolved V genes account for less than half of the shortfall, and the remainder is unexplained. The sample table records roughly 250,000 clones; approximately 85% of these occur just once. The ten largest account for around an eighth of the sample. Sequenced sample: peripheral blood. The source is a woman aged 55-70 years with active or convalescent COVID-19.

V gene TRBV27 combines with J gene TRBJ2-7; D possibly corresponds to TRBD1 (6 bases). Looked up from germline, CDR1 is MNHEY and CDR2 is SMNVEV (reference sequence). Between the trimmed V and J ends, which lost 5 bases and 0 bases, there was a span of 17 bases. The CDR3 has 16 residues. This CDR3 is CASSPWGRGPSYEQYF. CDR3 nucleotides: TGTGCCAGCAGTCCCTGGGGCAGGGGACCCTCCTACGAGCAGTACTTC.

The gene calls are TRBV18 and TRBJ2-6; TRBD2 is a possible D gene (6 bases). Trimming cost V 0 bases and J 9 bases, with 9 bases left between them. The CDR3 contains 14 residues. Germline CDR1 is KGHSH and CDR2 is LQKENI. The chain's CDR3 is CASSPPGGGNVLTF. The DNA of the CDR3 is TGTGCCAGCTCACCACCGGGAGGCGGCAACGTCCTGACTTTC.

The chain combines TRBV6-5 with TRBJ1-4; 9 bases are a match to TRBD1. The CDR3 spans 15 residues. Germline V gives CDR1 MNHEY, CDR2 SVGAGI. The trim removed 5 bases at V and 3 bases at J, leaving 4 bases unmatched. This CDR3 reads CASSPRDRANEKLFF. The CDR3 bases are TGTGCCAGCAGTCCCCGGGACAGGGCTAATGAAAAACTGTTTTTT.

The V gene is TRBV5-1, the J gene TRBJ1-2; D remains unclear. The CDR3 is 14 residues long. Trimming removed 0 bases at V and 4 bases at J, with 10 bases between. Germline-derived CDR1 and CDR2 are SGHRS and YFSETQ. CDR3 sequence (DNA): TGCGCCAGCAGCTTGGCCGAGCGGATCTATGGCTACACCTTC. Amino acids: CASSLAERIYGYTF.

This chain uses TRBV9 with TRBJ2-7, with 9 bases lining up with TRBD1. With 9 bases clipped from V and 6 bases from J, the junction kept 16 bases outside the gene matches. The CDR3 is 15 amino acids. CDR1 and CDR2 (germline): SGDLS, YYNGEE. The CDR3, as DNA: TGTGCCATCCTTGTCCGGGACAGGGTGGTCGGCGAGCAGTACTTC. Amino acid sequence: CAILVRDRVVGEQYF.

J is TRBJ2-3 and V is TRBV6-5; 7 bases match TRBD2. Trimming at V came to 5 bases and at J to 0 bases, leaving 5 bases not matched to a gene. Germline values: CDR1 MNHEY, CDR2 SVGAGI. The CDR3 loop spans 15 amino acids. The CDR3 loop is CASSRTSASTDTQYF. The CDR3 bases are TGTGCCAGCAGTCGTACTAGCGCGAGCACAGATACGCAGTATTTT.

The CDR3 protein is CASSFQGREQYF. CDR3 nucleotides: TGTGCCAGCAGCTTCCAGGGGCGCGAGCAGTACTTC. The V call is TRBV7-2, the J call TRBJ2-7; tentative D call: TRBD1 (6 bases). V dropped 3 bases and J dropped 6 bases, with 9 bases sitting between them. This CDR3 comprises 12 residues. The germline CDR1 and CDR2 sequences are SGHTA and FQGNSA.

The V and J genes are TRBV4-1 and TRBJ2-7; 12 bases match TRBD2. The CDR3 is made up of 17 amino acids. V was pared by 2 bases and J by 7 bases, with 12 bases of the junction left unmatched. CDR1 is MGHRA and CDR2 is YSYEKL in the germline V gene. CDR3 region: CASSQSPASGGAPEQYF. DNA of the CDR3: TGCGCCAGCAGCCAATCCCCCGCTAGCGGGGGGGCCCCAGAGCAGTACTTC.

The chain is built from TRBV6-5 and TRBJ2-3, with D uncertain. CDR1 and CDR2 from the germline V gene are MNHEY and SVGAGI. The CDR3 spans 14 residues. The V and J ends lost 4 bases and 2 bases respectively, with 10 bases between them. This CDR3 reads CASSSTYLTDTQYF. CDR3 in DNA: TGTGCCAGCAGTTCGACATACCTCACAGATACGCAGTATTTT.

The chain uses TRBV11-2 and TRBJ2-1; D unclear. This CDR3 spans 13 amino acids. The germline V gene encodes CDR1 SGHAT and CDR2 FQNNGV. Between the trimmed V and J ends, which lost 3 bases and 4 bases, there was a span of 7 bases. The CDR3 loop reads CASSLASYNEQFF. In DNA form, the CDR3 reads TGTGCCAGCAGCTTGGCCAGTTACAATGAGCAGTTCTTC.

The CDR3 loop is CASSLSSGGRDTQYF. As DNA, the CDR3 is TGTGCCAGCAGCTTATCCTCAGGGGGTCGAGATACGCAGTATTTT. This chain uses TRBV7-2 with TRBJ2-3, with 7 bases that match TRBD1. Trimming cost V 2 bases and J 5 bases; bases outside gene matches: 7. The CDR3 sequence is 15 residues long. In germline, CDR1 is SGHTA, CDR2 FQGNSA.

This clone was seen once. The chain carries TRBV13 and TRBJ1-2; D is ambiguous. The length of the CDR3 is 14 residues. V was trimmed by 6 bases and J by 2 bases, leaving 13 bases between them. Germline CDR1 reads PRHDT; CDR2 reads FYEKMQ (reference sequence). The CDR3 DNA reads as TGTGCCAGCAGGCCGATTAGATCGAACTATGGCTACACCTTC. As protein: CASRPIRSNYGYTF.

The chain's CDR3 is CAWSVSSGNTIYF. Written as DNA, the CDR3 is TGTGCCTGGAGTGTATCGTCCGGAAACACCATATATTTT. The rearrangement joins TRBV30 to TRBJ1-3, with D unclear. Trimming shortened V by 0 bases and J by 4 bases, and 7 bases separated the two germline ends. Germline V gene sequence: CDR1 GTSNPN, CDR2 SVGIG (reference sequence). CDR3 length: 13 amino acids.

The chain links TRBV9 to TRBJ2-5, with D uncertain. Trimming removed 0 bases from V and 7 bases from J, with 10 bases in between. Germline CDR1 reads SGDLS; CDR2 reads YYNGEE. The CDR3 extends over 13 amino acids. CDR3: CASSVGTVGTQYF. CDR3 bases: TGTGCCAGCAGCGTAGGCACTGTTGGGACCCAGTACTTC.

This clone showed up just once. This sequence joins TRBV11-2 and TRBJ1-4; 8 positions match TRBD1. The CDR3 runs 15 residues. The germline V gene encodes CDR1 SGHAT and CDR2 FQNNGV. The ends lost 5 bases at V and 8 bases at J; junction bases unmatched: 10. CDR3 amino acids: CASSPGQGSGEKLFF. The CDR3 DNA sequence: TGTGCCAGCAGCCCCGGACAGGGAAGTGGCGAAAAACTGTTTTTT.

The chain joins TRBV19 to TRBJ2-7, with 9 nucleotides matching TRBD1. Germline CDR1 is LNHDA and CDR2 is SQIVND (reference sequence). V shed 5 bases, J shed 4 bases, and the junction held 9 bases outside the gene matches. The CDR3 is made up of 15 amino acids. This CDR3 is CASSVSGTGRYEQYF. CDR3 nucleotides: TGTGCCAGTAGTGTCTCCGGGACAGGGCGGTACGAGCAGTACTTC. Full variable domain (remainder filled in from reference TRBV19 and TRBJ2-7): DGGITQSPKYLFRKEGQNVTLSCEQNLNHDAMYWYRQDPGQGLRLIYYSQIVNDFQKGDIAEGYSVSREKKESFPLTVTSAQKNPTAFYLCASSVSGTGRYEQYFGPGTRLTVT.

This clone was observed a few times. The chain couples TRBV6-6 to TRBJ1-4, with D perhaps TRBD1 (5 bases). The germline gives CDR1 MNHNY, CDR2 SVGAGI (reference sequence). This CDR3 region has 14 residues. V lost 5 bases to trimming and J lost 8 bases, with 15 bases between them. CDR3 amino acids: CASSRPWGGEKLFF. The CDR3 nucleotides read TGTGCCAGCAGTCGCCCCTGGGGGGGAGAAAAACTGTTTTTT.

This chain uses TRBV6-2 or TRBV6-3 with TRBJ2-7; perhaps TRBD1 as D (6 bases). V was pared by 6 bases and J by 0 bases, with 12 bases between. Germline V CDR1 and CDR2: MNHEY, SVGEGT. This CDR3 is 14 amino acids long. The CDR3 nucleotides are TGTGCCAGCAGCCTACAGGGTAGCTCCTACGAGCAGTACTTC. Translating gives CASSLQGSSYEQYF.

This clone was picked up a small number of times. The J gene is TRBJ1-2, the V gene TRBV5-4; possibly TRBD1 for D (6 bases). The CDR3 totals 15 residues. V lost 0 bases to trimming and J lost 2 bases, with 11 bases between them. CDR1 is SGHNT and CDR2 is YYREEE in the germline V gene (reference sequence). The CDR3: CASSLELTGNYGYTF. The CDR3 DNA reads TGTGCCAGCAGCTTGGAACTTACAGGGAACTATGGCTACACCTTC.

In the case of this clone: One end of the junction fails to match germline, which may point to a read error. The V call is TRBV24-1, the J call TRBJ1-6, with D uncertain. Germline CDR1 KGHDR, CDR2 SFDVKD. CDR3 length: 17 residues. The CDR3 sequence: CATSDFTQPGRGSPLYF. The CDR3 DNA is TGTGCCACCAGTGATTTCACCCAACCCGGCCGAGGTTCACCCCTCTACTTT.

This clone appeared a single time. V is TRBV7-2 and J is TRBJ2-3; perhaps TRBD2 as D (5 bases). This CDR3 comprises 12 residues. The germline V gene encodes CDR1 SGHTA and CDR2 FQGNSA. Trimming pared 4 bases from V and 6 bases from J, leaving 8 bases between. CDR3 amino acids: CASSYGVDTQYF. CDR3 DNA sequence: TGTGCCAGCAGCTACGGGGTGGATACGCAGTATTTT.

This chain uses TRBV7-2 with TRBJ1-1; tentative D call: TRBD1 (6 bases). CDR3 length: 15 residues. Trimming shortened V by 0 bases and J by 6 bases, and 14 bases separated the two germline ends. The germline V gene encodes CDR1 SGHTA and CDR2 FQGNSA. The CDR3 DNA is TGTGCCAGCAGCTTAGCGGCCGGGACATTCGCTGAAGCTTTCTTT. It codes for CASSLAAGTFAEAFF.

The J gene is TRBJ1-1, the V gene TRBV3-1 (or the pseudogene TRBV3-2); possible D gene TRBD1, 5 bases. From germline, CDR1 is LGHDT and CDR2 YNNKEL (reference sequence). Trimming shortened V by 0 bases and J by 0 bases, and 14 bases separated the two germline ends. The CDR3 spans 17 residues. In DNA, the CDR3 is TGTGCCAGCAGCCAAGACCCAGGGACTCGGGTGAACACTGAAGCTTTCTTT. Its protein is CASSQDPGTRVNTEAFF.

DNA of the CDR3: TGTGCCAGCAGATTAATTAATGCAGATACGCAGTATTTT. Translating it yields CASRLINADTQYF. The chain employs TRBV5-8 and TRBJ2-3; D is ambiguous. In germline, CDR1 is SGHTS, CDR2 YDEGEE. With 5 bases removed from V and 4 bases from J, the gap between germline ends came to 11 bases. The CDR3 contains 13 residues.

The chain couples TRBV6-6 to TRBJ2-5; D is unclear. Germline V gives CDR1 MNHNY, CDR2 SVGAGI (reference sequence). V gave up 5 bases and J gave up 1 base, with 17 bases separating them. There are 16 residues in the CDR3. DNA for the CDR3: TGTGCCAGCAGTCCCACCGGGTATATGGGCCAAGAGACCCAGTACTTC. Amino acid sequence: CASSPTGYMGQETQYF.

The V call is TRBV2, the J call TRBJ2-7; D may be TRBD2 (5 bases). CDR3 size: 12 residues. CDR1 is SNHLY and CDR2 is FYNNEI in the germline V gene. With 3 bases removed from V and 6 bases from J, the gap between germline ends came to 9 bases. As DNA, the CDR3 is TGTGCCAGCAGTGATAATCGGGGCGAGCAGTACTTC. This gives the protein CASSDNRGEQYF.

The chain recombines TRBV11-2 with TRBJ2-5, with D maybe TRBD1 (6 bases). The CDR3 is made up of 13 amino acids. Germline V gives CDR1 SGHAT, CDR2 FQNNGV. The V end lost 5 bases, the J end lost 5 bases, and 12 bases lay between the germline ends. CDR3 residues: CASSRDQGETQYF. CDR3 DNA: TGTGCCAGCAGCCGCGACCAGGGGGAGACCCAGTACTTC.

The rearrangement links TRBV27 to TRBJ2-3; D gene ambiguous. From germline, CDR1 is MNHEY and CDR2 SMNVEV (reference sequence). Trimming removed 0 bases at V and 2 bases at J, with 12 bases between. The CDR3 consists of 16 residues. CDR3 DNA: TGTGCCAGCAGTTTATCGGCATCCTCAAACACAGATACGCAGTATTTT. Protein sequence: CASSLSASSNTDTQYF.

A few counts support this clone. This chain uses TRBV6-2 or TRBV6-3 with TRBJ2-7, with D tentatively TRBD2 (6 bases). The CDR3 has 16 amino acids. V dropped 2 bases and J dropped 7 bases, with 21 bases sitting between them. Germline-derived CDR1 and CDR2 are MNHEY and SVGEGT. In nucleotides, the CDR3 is TGTGCCAGCAGTTACGGAGGAGGGGCCGCTTTATGGGAGCAGTACTTC. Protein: CASSYGGGAALWEQYF.

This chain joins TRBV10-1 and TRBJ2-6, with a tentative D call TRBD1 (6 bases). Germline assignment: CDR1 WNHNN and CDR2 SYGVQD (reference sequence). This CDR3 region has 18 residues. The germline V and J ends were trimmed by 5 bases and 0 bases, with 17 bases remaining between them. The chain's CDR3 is CASSPGHPRPSGANVLTF. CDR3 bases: TGCGCCAGCAGTCCGGGACACCCTAGGCCCTCTGGGGCCAACGTCCTGACTTTC.